What follows are 9 T cell receptor beta chains derived from one specimen sequenced in a study of spatial heterogeneity in lung cancer. Regarding time point: blood at routine non-recurrence follow-up after resection. TCRdb called the 5' RACE reads again in MiXCR, with one record for every CDR3 protein. The sample includes around 70,000 distinct CDR3 sequences, around 8.9% of them seen just once. This specimen was PBMCs, taken at follow-up. The receptors were gathered from a female donor with early-stage non-small cell lung cancer.

V gene TRBV20-1 combines with J gene TRBJ2-1; D ambiguous. The V gene lost 2 bases and the J gene lost 5 bases, with 7 bases spanning the gap. This CDR3 spans 12 amino acids. CDR1 DFQATT and CDR2 SNEGSKA come from the germline V gene (reference sequence). For the CDR3, the DNA is TGCAGTGCTAGATCTGTAAACAATGAGCAGTTCTTC. It codes for CSARSVNNEQFF.

This clonotype was seen repeatedly, ten times or more. This chain joins TRBV15 and TRBJ2-7; 7 positions agree with TRBD1. Germline CDR1 and CDR2: LNHNV and YYDKDF (reference sequence). The CDR3 totals 15 residues. Trimming cost V 1 base and J 0 bases; bases outside gene matches: 3. The CDR3 bases are TGTGCCACCAGCAGAGGGGGGACAGTCTCCTACGAGCAGTACTTC. Its translation is CATSRGGTVSYEQYF.

This clonotype has a handful of counts. The V call is TRBV14, the J call TRBJ2-3, with D tentatively TRBD2 (5 bases). The CDR3 is made up of 12 amino acids. The V and J ends lost 4 bases and 7 bases respectively, with 9 bases between them. Germline lookup yields CDR1 SGHDN and CDR2 FVKESK. In DNA form, the CDR3 reads TGTGCCAGCAGCCTAGAGGGCCATACGCAGTATTTT. Protein sequence: CASSLEGHTQYF.

This clonotype was detected a few times. CDR3 nucleotides: TGTGCCAGCAGTTCGGGAGACGAGCAGTACTTC. Its protein is CASSSGDEQYF. The chain recombines TRBV6-2 or TRBV6-3 with TRBJ2-7; tentatively, D is TRBD2 (6 bases). This CDR3 contains 11 residues. Germline loops: CDR1 MNHEY, CDR2 SVGEGT. The V end was cut by 4 bases, the J end by 5 bases, with 6 bases between.

This clonotype has a count of ten or more. The chain has TRBV6-1 and TRBJ2-5; 11 bases match TRBD2. This CDR3 is built from 16 residues. The ends lost 1 base at V and 5 bases at J; junction bases unmatched: 6. Germline CDR1 reads MNHNS; CDR2 reads SASEGT. Here the CDR3 DNA reads TGTGCCAGCAGTGAAGGAATAGCGGGAGGGCTGGAGACCCAGTACTTC. Its translation is CASSEGIAGGLETQYF.

This clonotype was picked up many times. The chain is built from TRBV24-1 and TRBJ2-3; a possible D gene is TRBD1 (5 bases). The CDR3 has 14 residues. Between the trimmed V and J ends, which lost 4 bases and 4 bases, there was a span of 11 bases. Germline V gives CDR1 KGHDR, CDR2 SFDVKD. The CDR3 sequence: CATSDLQDPDTQYF. The CDR3, as DNA: TGTGCCACCAGTGACCTACAGGACCCAGATACGCAGTATTTT.

This clonotype came up once. The chain is built from TRBV7-2 and TRBJ2-5; D gene ambiguous. Between the trimmed V and J ends, which lost 1 base and 4 bases, there was a span of 10 bases. The CDR3 is made up of 14 amino acids. Germline V lookup: CDR1 SGHTA, CDR2 FQGNSA. This CDR3 reads CASSLGRWGETQYF. The CDR3 region has the DNA TGTGCCAGCAGCTTAGGACGTTGGGGAGAGACCCAGTACTTC.

This clonotype was observed a handful of times. The V gene is TRBV7-2, the J gene TRBJ2-1; D gene ambiguous. V shed 1 base and J shed 2 bases, with 9 bases lying between them. There are 15 residues in the CDR3. Germline V lookup: CDR1 SGHTA, CDR2 FQGNSA. In DNA form, the CDR3 reads TGTGCCAGCAGCTTAGTAGTAACAGCCTACAATGAGCAGTTCTTC. Translation gives CASSLVVTAYNEQFF.

This clonotype was counted many times. This chain connects TRBV27 to TRBJ1-2, with unresolved D. Germline assignment: CDR1 MNHEY and CDR2 SMNVEV (reference sequence). V lost 4 bases and J lost 7, with 19 bases in between. This CDR3 region has 15 residues. The CDR3 protein is CASSSPSMADGGYTF. The CDR3 nucleotides are TGTGCCAGCAGTTCCCCGTCGATGGCAGACGGTGGCTACACCTTC.